This T cell receptor beta chain is from a study of blood T cell repertoires in COVID-19. The V end lost 1 base, the J end lost 4 bases, and 9 bases lay between the germline ends. The germline V gene encodes CDR1 SGHTA and CDR2 FQGNSA. This CDR3 is built from 14 residues. Libraries were prepared by immunoSEQ multiplex PCR; TCRdb keeps only in-frame clonotypes and omits some of them. The sample consists of over 30,000 clones, around 90% of them appearing once. V and J are TRBV7-2 and TRBJ2-3; D gene uncertain. Source material: peripheral blood. The sequence derives from a woman in her 70s with active COVID-19. In nucleotides, the CDR3 is TGTGCCAGCAGCTTAGATAGTTTCCCAGATACGCAGTATTTT. This gives the protein CASSLDSFPDTQYF. The full variable domain, completed using reference TRBV7-2 and TRBJ2-3, is GAGVSQSPSNKVTEKGKDVELRCDPISGHTALYWYRQSLGQGLEFLIYFQGNSAPDKSGLPSDRFSAERTGGSVSTLTIQRTQQEDSAVYLCASSLDSFPDTQYFGPGTRLTVL.